Only a few counts were recorded for the clone carrying this T cell receptor (beta chain). Its target is unknown. The junction and the germline gene differ at one end; a read error may be behind it. These data belong to a study of T cells after yellow fever vaccination. One entry per CDR3 protein results from TCRdb running MiXCR on the 5' RACE reads. Found here are fewer than 400,000 distinct CDR3 sequences, 9.5% to 12% of them singletons; the top ten hold 2.5% to 4%. This CDR3 contains 14 residues. Germline loops: CDR1 SNHLY, CDR2 FYNNEI. General study results and limits: Boosting was followed by the reappearance of most primary-vaccination clones (approximately 95% CD4, more than 70% CD8).

The TCR originated in a man younger than 30 who received the YFV17D yellow fever vaccine. V and J are TRBV2 and TRBJ2-3, with 8 bases identical to TRBD2. The sequencing here drew on CD4+ T cells sorted from PBMCs, taken 45 days after the yellow fever booster vaccination. The CDR3 region is CASSKAGATDTQYF. DNA of the CDR3: TGTGCCAGCAGTAAAGCGGGGGCCACAGATACGCAGTATTTT.